A selection of T cell receptor beta chains follows, all from one sample in a study of T cell changes during pregnancy in multiple sclerosis. Libraries were prepared by immunoSEQ multiplex PCR; TCRdb keeps only in-frame clonotypes and omits some of them. Counted here are tens of thousands of clones, 90% to 95% occurring once; the ten biggest clones make up about 0.99%. This material consisted of peripheral blood, taken after pregnancy. All receptors come from a female donor with multiple sclerosis, enrolled in a pregnancy study. Both conserved end residues are part of each CDR3. Each record gives: J gene, V gene, D gene, clone size, CDR3 DNA, CDR3 protein. A D gene is named only where the DNA matches it firmly. Expanded clones are given a class, and other clones once, few, many or no size at all.

J: TRBJ1-4; V: TRBV7-9; D: NA; size: NA; DNA: TGTGCCAGCAGCTTTTGGGGAGCTAATGAAAAACTGTTTTTT; CDR3: CASSFWGANEKLFF
J: TRBJ1-1; V: TRBV7-2; D: NA; size: NA; DNA: TGTGCCAGCAGCGCAAGTCTGGGGGGTAACACTGAAGCTTTCTTT; CDR3: CASSASLGGNTEAFF
J: TRBJ1-2; V: TRBV9; D: NA; size: NA; DNA: TGTGCCAGCAGCGGGGGGACACCCTATGGCTACACCTTC; CDR3: CASSGGTPYGYTF
J: TRBJ2-5; V: TRBV4-3; D: NA; size: NA; DNA: TGCGCCAGCAGCCAAGATCTTCAAGGGGTGGCAGAGACCCAGTACTTC; CDR3: CASSQDLQGVAETQYF
J: TRBJ1-1; V: TRBV4-3; D: TRBD1; size: NA; DNA: TGCGCCAGCAGCCAAGCCCCAGGGGGGATCACTGAAGCTTTCTTT; CDR3: CASSQAPGGITEAFF
J: TRBJ1-1; V: TRBV9; D: TRBD1; size: few; DNA: TGTGCCAGCAGCTCATCGACAGGGAGAGACACTGAAGCTTTCTTT; CDR3: CASSSSTGRDTEAFF
J: TRBJ2-7; V: TRBV13; D: TRBD1; size: NA; DNA: TGTGCCAGCAAGAGGGGGCACAGTACCTACGAGCAGTACTTC; CDR3: CASKRGHSTYEQYF
J: TRBJ2-7; V: TRBV27; D: NA; size: NA; DNA: TGTGCCAGCAGTACGGTCGACAGTTCCTACGAGCAGTACTTC; CDR3: CASSTVDSSYEQYF
J: TRBJ1-6; V: TRBV4-3; D: NA; size: NA; DNA: TGCGCCAGCAGCCACCCTGGACTGAGTAATTCACCCCTCCACTTT; CDR3: CASSHPGLSNSPLHF
J: TRBJ1-1; V: TRBV11-1; D: TRBD1; size: NA; DNA: TGTGCCAGCAGCCCGGGACAGCATGAAGCTTTCTTT; CDR3: CASSPGQHEAFF
J: TRBJ1-1; V: TRBV30; D: NA; size: NA; DNA: TGTGCCTGGAGCGGGGGGTCTGGAACTGAAGCTTTCTTT; CDR3: CAWSGGSGTEAFF
J: TRBJ2-3; V: TRBV5-4; D: TRBD2; size: NA; DNA: TGTGCCAGCAGCTCTAGCGGGGGGCCCTTCACAGATACGCAGTATTTT; CDR3: CASSSSGGPFTDTQYF
J: TRBJ2-2; V: TRBV11-2; D: TRBD1; size: NA; DNA: TGTGCCAGCAGCTATTCGCAGGGGGCGTTGACCGGGGAGCTGTTTTTT; CDR3: CASSYSQGALTGELFF
J: TRBJ2-7; V: TRBV5-1; D: NA; size: NA; DNA: TGCGCCAGCAGTCACGACAGTCCCTACGAGCAGTACTTC; CDR3: CASSHDSPYEQYF
J: TRBJ2-2; V: TRBV7-6; D: TRBD1; size: few; DNA: TGTGCCAGCAGCCGGAGTACGACAGGGACCGGGGAGCTGTTTTTT; CDR3: CASSRSTTGTGELFF
J: TRBJ1-2; V: TRBV5-5; D: NA; size: NA; DNA: TGTGCCAGCAGCTTCAGGGAAAACTATGGCTACACCTTC; CDR3: CASSFRENYGYTF
J: TRBJ1-2; V: TRBV15; D: NA; size: NA; DNA: TGTGCCACCAGCAGAGATGGAGATGGCTACACCTTC; CDR3: CATSRDGDGYTF
J: TRBJ2-1; V: TRBV19; D: NA; size: NA; DNA: TGTGCCAGTACCCGCATGGCACCTGGGGGGTACAATGAGCAGTTCTTC; CDR3: CASTRMAPGGYNEQFF
J: TRBJ1-1; V: TRBV7-2; D: TRBD1; size: NA; DNA: TGTGCCAGCCGCCGGACAGGGGTGAACACTGAAGCTTTCTTT; CDR3: CASRRTGVNTEAFF
J: TRBJ1-5; V: TRBV5-6; D: NA; size: NA; DNA: TGTGCCAGCAGCTTGGCCGTTGGAGGGTGGGTTCAGCCCCAGCATTTT; CDR3: CASSLAVGGWVQPQHF
J: TRBJ2-7; V: TRBV10-3; D: TRBD2; size: NA; DNA: TGTGCCATCAGACGGGGGGCCTACGAGCAGTACTTC; CDR3: CAIRRGAYEQYF
J: TRBJ1-4; V: TRBV19; D: NA; size: NA; DNA: TGTGCCAGTAGTGACAGGCTTAATGAAAAACTGTTTTTT; CDR3: CASSDRLNEKLFF
J: TRBJ1-1; V: TRBV2; D: NA; size: once; DNA: TGTGCCAGCAGTGTTTTCCGAGGGGGCACTGAAGCTTTCTTT; CDR3: CASSVFRGGTEAFF
J: TRBJ2-7; V: TRBV7-8; D: TRBD1; size: NA; DNA: TGTGCCAGCAGCTTAGAGCCCGACAGGGCAAGCTCCTACGAGCAGTACTTC; CDR3: CASSLEPDRASSYEQYF
J: TRBJ2-2; V: TRBV9; D: NA; size: NA; DNA: TGTGCCAGCAGCGAGCAGGCCGGGACTCTCGGGGAGCTGTTTTTT; CDR3: CASSEQAGTLGELFF
J: TRBJ1-4; V: TRBV6-5; D: TRBD1; size: NA; DNA: TGTGCCAGCAGTTATTACGGACAGGGTAATGAAAAACTGTTTTTT; CDR3: CASSYYGQGNEKLFF
J: TRBJ2-5; V: TRBV18; D: TRBD1; size: NA; DNA: TGTGCCAGCTCACCAAGACAGGGATCCCAAGAGACCCAGTACTTC; CDR3: CASSPRQGSQETQYF
J: TRBJ1-3; V: TRBV11-2; D: NA; size: NA; DNA: TGTGCCAGCAGTTCAGGGAAGCCTGGAAACACCATATATTTT; CDR3: CASSSGKPGNTIYF
J: TRBJ2-2; V: TRBV7-3; D: TRBD2; size: NA; DNA: TGTGCCAGCAGCCCGCGGACTAGCGCGTACACCGGGGAGCTGTTTTTT; CDR3: CASSPRTSAYTGELFF
J: TRBJ2-7; V: TRBV7-3; D: NA; size: once; DNA: TGTGCCAGCAGCCGCAGAGGCGGATACGAGCAGTACTTC; CDR3: CASSRRGGYEQYF
J: TRBJ2-1; V: TRBV7-3; D: NA; size: NA; DNA: TGTGCCAGCAGCTTCGGCGGCTCCGGGGGCAATGAGCAGTTCTTC; CDR3: CASSFGGSGGNEQFF
J: TRBJ2-2; V: TRBV6-5; D: TRBD1; size: NA; DNA: TGTGCCAGCAGTCTACAGGGGACCGGGGAGCTGTTTTTT; CDR3: CASSLQGTGELFF
J: TRBJ2-5; V: TRBV9; D: TRBD1; size: NA; DNA: TGTGCCAGCGGATGGACCGGGACAGGAAAGACCCAGTACTTC; CDR3: CASGWTGTGKTQYF
J: TRBJ1-2; V: TRBV5-5; D: TRBD1; size: NA; DNA: TGTGCCAGCAGCGGTGGTCAGGGGGAGAGGGGTGGCTACACCTTC; CDR3: CASSGGQGERGGYTF
J: TRBJ1-2; V: TRBV7-2; D: TRBD1; size: NA; DNA: TGTGCCAGCAGCTTGACAGGGGGCGATGGCTACACCTTC; CDR3: CASSLTGGDGYTF
J: TRBJ1-1; V: TRBV9; D: NA; size: NA; DNA: TGTGCCAGCAGTATGGGTGGGACACCCTCAATCGGGGACACTGAAGCTTTCTTT; CDR3: CASSMGGTPSIGDTEAFF
J: TRBJ2-2; V: TRBV19; D: NA; size: NA; DNA: TGTGCCAGTAGTTTCTCCGCAGGTACCCCCGGGGAGCTGTTTTTT; CDR3: CASSFSAGTPGELFF
J: TRBJ2-5; V: TRBV7-6; D: NA; size: NA; DNA: TGTGCCAGCAGCCTGACAGTTCAAGAGACCCAGTACTTC; CDR3: CASSLTVQETQYF
J: TRBJ2-4; V: TRBV4-1; D: TRBD2; size: once; DNA: TGCGCCAGCAGCCAAGAGCCAGCGGGGGTAGCCAAAAACATTCAGTACTTC; CDR3: CASSQEPAGVAKNIQYF